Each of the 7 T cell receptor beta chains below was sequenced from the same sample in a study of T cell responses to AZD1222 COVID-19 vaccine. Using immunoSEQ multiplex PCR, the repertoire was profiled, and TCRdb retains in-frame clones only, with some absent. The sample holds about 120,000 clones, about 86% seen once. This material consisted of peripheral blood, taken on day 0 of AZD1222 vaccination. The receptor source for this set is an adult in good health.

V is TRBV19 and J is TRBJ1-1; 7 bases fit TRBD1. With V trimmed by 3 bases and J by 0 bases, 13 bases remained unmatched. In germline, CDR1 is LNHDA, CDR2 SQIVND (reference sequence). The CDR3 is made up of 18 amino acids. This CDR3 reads CASSIGLGTVNLNTEAFF. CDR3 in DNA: TGTGCCAGTAGTATTGGGTTAGGGACAGTAAATTTGAACACTGAAGCTTTCTTT.

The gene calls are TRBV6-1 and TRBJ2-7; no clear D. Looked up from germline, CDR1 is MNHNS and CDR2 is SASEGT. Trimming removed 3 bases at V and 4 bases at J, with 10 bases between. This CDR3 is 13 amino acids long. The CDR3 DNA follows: TGTGCCAGCAGTGACGCTCAGAGATACGAGCAGTACTTC. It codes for CASSDAQRYEQYF.

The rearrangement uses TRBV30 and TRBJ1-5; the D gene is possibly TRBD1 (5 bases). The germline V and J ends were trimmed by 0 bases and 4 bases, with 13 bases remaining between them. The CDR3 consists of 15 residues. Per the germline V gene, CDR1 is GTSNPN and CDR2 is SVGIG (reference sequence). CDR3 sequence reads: CAWSVPGHRNQPQHF. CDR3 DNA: TGTGCCTGGAGTGTACCGGGGCACAGAAATCAGCCCCAGCATTTT.

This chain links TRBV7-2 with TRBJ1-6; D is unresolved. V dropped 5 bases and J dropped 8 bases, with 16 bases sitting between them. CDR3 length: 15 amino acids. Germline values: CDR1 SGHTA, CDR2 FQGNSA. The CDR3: CASSPAGLSYSPLHF. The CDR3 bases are TGTGCCAGCAGCCCCGCTGGTCTGTCGTATTCACCCCTCCACTTT.

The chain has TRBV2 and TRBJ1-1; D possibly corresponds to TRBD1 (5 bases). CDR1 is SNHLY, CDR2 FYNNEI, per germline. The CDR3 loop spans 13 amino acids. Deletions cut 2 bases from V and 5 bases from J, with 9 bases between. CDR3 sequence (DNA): TGTGCCAGCAGTGAACAGGGCGGTACTGAAGCTTTCTTT. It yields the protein CASSEQGGTEAFF.

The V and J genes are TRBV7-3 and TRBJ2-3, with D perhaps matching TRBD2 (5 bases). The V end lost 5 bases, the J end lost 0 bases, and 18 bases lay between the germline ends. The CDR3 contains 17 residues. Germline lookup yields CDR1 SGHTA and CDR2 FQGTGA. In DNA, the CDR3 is TGTGCCAGCAGCCACCCGAGGGATAGCGTCAGCACAGATACGCAGTATTTT. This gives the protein CASSHPRDSVSTDTQYF. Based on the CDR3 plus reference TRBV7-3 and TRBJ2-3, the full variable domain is GAGVSQTPSNKVTEKGKYVELRCDPISGHTALYWYRQSLGQGPEFLIYFQGTGAADDSGLPNDRFFAVRPEGSVSTLKIQRTERGDSAVYLCASSHPRDSVSTDTQYFGPGTRLTVL.

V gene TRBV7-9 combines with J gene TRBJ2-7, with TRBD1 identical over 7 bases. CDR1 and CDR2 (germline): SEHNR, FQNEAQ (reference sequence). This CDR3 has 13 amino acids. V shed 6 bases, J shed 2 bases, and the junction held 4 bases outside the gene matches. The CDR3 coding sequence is TGTGCCAGCAGACCGCAGGGGGCCTACGAGCAGTACTTC. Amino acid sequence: CASRPQGAYEQYF.